This T cell receptor (beta chain) was profiled in a study of OX40 agonist ivuxolimab in advanced cancers. Regarding the study as a whole: Among patients with partial responses at 0.1-3.0 mg/kg, clonal expansion was among the lowest. Expanded clones were, on average, more numerous among CD8+ T cells than CD4+. Clonal expansion from baseline to week 6 occurred in both CD4+ and CD8+ T cells.

Remarks on this clone: Antigen: not known.

The length of the CDR3 is 13 residues. Trimming removed 2 bases at V and 3 bases at J, with 6 bases between. The germline CDR1 and CDR2 sequences are SGHAT and FQNNGV. Some clones are missing from TCRdb's copy, which holds only in-frame ones; the method was immunoSEQ multiplex PCR. In the table there are 75,000 to 95,000 clones, 90% to 95% of which are singletons. The J gene is TRBJ2-3, the V gene TRBV11-2; D unclear. The sample in question was CD4+ or CD8+ T cells sorted from blood, obtained in a trial of the OX40 agonist ivuxolimab. The sequence derives from an adult with an advanced solid tumor such as melanoma, head and neck, liver or kidney cancer. In nucleotides, the CDR3 is TGTGCCAGCAGCTTACGGGTTACAGATACGCAGTATTTT. Translated, it gives CASSLRVTDTQYF.